This note documents a single TCR beta chain sequence. Its target antigen remains unknown. No per-base quality is available; no much larger clone lies one base away. These data originate in a study of radiotherapy plus CTLA-4 blockade in lung cancer (dated by TCRdb to 2017 to 2018). The study in broad terms: Among the enrolled patients, about 19% had an objective response, and 31% reached disease control. Study-wide conclusions, independent of this receptor: Early dynamic changes in blood T cell clones, together with increased serum interferon-beta after radiation, were reported as the strongest predictors of response. After treatment with radiotherapy and ipilimumab, TCR clones that came from tumors expanded in the peripheral blood.

Library generation was performed with the immunoSEQ multiplex PCR assay. TCRdb stores this immuneACCESS table with in-frame sequences only. Part of the clones is absent; in the studies checked, under half of the shortfall reflects unresolved V genes, and no reason is known for the rest. For this sample there are some 100,000 clones; about 83% appear just once. Roughly 5% of the sample lies in the top ten. Focal radiation therapy combined with CTLA-4 blockade (ipilimumab) was tested in patients with chemo-refractory metastatic non-small-cell lung cancer. The CDR3 covers 14 residues, taking in both the cysteine and the phenylalanine. The retained sequence is limited to the CDR3, 42 bases, with the frame set at the first base. Based on the germline V gene, the CDR1 and CDR2 sequences are SGHVS and FNYEAQ. Trimming costs V 0 bases and J 3 bases, and their ends lie 8 bases apart.

The rearranged chain carries TRBV7-6 and TRBJ1-1; the D segment cannot be called with confidence. The specimen was peripheral blood, collected from a patient treated with radiotherapy plus ipilimumab. This clonotype originated in a human donor with non-small cell lung cancer who had a partial response to radiotherapy plus ipilimumab. The nucleotides are TGTGCCAGCAGCTTAGCGATCGGGGACACTGAAGCTTTCTTT. Translated, it reads CASSLAIGDTEAFF.